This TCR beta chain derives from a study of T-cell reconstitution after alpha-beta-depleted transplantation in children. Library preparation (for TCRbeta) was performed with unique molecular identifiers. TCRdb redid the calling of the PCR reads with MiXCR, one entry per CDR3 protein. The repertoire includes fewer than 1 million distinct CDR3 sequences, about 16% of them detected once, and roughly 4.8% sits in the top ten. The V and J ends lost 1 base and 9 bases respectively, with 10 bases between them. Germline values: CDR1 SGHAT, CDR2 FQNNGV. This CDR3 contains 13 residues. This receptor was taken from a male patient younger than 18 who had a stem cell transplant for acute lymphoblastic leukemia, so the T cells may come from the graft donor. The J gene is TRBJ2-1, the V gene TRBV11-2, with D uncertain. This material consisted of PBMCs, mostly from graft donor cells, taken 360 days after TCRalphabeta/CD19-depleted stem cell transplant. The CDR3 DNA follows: TGTGCCAGCAGCTTAGGAGACGGCGGTGAGCAGTTCTTC. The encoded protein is CASSLGDGGEQFF.